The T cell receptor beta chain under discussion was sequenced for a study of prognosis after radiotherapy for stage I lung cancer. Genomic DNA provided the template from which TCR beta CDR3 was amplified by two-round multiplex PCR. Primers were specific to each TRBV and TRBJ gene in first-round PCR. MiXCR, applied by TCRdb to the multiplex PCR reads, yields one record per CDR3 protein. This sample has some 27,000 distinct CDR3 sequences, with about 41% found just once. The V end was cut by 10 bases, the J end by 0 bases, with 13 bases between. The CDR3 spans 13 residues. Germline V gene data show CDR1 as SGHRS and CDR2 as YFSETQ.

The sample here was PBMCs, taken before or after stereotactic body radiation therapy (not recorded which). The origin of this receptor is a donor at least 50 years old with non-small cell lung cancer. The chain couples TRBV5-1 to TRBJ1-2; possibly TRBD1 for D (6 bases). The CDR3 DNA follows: TGCGCCGGCGGTGAGGGGGCTAACTATGGCTACACCTTC. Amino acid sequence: CAGGEGANYGYTF.